Shown below are 16 T cell receptor beta chains from a single sample sequenced in a study of blood T cell repertoires in COVID-19. Here immunoSEQ multiplex PCR was the method, and the copy in TCRdb shows in-frame clones only, minus some. The sample lists about 280,000 clones; roughly 80% were seen once. Sample: PBMCs or T cells enriched from blood (not recorded which). The receptors stem from a middle-aged man who had been exposed to COVID-19.

This chain joins TRBV23-1 and TRBJ1-4, with a weak D call TRBD1 (5 bases). TRBV23-1 is identified as an open reading frame with a role that is uncertain. CDR3 size: 16 residues. Between the trimmed V and J ends, which lost 1 base and 3 bases, there was a span of 12 bases. As DNA, the CDR3 is TGCGCCAGCAGTCAATTACGGGGGGTGGCTAATGAAAAACTGTTTTTT. Protein product: CASSQLRGVANEKLFF.

This chain uses TRBV27 with TRBJ1-1, with D perhaps matching TRBD1 (6 bases). V dropped 5 bases and J dropped 6 bases, with 25 bases sitting between them. CDR3 length equals 17 residues. CDR1 is MNHEY, CDR2 SMNVEV, per germline (reference sequence). This CDR3 reads CASSPLGGRTRGPEAFF. The CDR3 DNA reads TGTGCCAGCAGTCCCCTGGGGGGGCGAACCAGGGGCCCTGAAGCTTTCTTT.

Remarks on this clone: Given a much more abundant clone one base away, this may be a read error. The chain couples TRBV6-4 to TRBJ2-3; the match to TRBD2 covers 12 bases. Germline CDR1 reads MRHNA; CDR2 reads SNTAGT. The CDR3 runs to 14 residues. The V gene end was trimmed by 3 bases and the J gene end by 5 bases; junction bases not matched to a gene: 0. This CDR3 is CASSEGLAGDTQYF. The CDR3 DNA follows: TGTGCCAGCAGTGAGGGACTAGCGGGAGATACGCAGTATTTT.

Remarks on this clone: An end of the junction does not agree with germline; a read error may underlie this. The J gene is TRBJ2-1, the V gene TRBV29-1; no reliable D call. There are 9 residues in the CDR3. Looked up from germline, CDR1 is SQVTM and CDR2 is ANQGSEA. The CDR3: CSVDGEPFF. The DNA of the CDR3 is TGCAGCGTTGACGGTGAGCCGTTCTTC.

The chain recombines TRBV25-1 with TRBJ2-7, with 13 bases that match TRBD2. With V trimmed by 5 bases and J by 6 bases, 4 bases remained unmatched. The CDR3 runs to 14 residues. Germline CDR1 reads MGHDK; CDR2 reads SYGVNS. CDR3 nucleotide sequence: TGTGCCAGCAGTCTGGGACTAGCGGGATCCGAGCAGTACTTC. This translates into CASSLGLAGSEQYF.

J is TRBJ2-7 and V is TRBV5-1; 9 nucleotides line up with TRBD1. J gave up 1 base and V 6 bases, and 11 bases lay outside the gene matches. The CDR3 is 16 amino acids. The germline V gene encodes CDR1 SGHRS and CDR2 YFSETQ. This CDR3 reads CASTRSGTGLSYEQYF. The CDR3, as DNA: TGCGCCAGCACGAGGTCGGGGACAGGGTTGTCCTACGAGCAGTACTTC.

The chain carries TRBV6-4 and TRBJ1-1; D remains ambiguous. The CDR3 is made up of 12 amino acids. V lost 0 bases and J 10 bases, leaving 9 bases between the germline ends. Germline loops: CDR1 MRHNA, CDR2 SNTAGT. CDR3 nucleotide sequence: TGTGCCAGCAGTGACTCGAAAGTGGCAGCTTTCTTT. This gives the protein CASSDSKVAAFF.

Details on this clone: The same CDR3 is also encoded by other DNA sequences in this sample. The J gene is TRBJ1-5, the V gene TRBV7-2, with D hard to call. Trimming took off 5 bases at V and 2 bases at J, with 10 bases between the two ends. Germline V gene lookup returns CDR1 SGHTA and CDR2 FQGNSA. CDR3 size: 14 residues. The DNA for the CDR3 is TGTGCCAGCAGCCGGACTGGGGGCAATCAGCCCCAGCATTTT. It is translated as CASSRTGGNQPQHF. Full variable domain (outside the CDR3, taken from reference TRBV7-2 and TRBJ1-5): GAGVSQSPSNKVTEKGKDVELRCDPISGHTALYWYRQSLGQGLEFLIYFQGNSAPDKSGLPSDRFSAERTGGSVSTLTIQRTQQEDSAVYLCASSRTGGNQPQHFGDGTRLSIL.

This chain joins TRBV7-9 and TRBJ2-7; 8 nucleotides agree with TRBD2. V dropped 1 base and J dropped 4; count of bases not matched to a gene: 3. Germline assignment: CDR1 SEHNR and CDR2 FQNEAQ (reference sequence). There are 14 residues in the CDR3. In DNA form, the CDR3 reads TGTGCCAGCAGCTTAGTGTCTAGCGGGTACGAGCAGTACTTC. As protein: CASSLVSSGYEQYF.

The chain is built from TRBV3-1 (or the pseudogene TRBV3-2) and TRBJ2-7; 8 bases align to TRBD1. The V and J ends lost 4 bases and 5 bases, in that order; junction bases with no gene match: 10. The length of the CDR3 is 15 residues. Germline V gene data show CDR1 as LGHDT and CDR2 as YNNKEL (reference sequence). Here the CDR3 reads CASSPRTGYRNEQYF. Here the CDR3 DNA reads TGTGCCAGCAGCCCCCGGACAGGGTATAGGAACGAGCAGTACTTC.

The rearrangement links TRBV7-8 to TRBJ1-1; TRBD1 aligns across 8 bases. The CDR3 sequence is 15 residues long. The germline gives CDR1 SGHVS, CDR2 FQNEAQ. V dropped 4 bases and J dropped 0; count of bases not matched to a gene: 4. CDR3 nucleotide sequence: TGTGCCAGCAGCTACGGACAGGGTTTGAACACTGAAGCTTTCTTT. It is translated as CASSYGQGLNTEAFF.

The genes are TRBV7-6 and TRBJ1-3, with 10 bases that match TRBD1. The J segment lost 1 base and the V segment lost 8 bases, leaving 5 bases of the junction unmatched. This CDR3 is built from 15 residues. Germline loops: CDR1 SGHVS, CDR2 FNYEAQ. The CDR3 DNA is TGTGCCAGCTCGGGACAGGGGCTTTCTGGAAACACCATATATTTT. Its translation: CASSGQGLSGNTIYF.

The chain employs TRBV3-1 (or the pseudogene TRBV3-2) and TRBJ2-7; D possibly corresponds to TRBD2 (5 bases). Germline CDR1 LGHDT, CDR2 YNNKEL (reference sequence). The CDR3 runs 13 residues. The V and J ends lost 4 bases and 3 bases respectively, with 10 bases between them. CDR3 in DNA: TGTGCCAGCAGCCGGACCCGGGGCTACGAGCAGTACTTC. Its protein product is CASSRTRGYEQYF.

The chain links TRBV3-1 (or the pseudogene TRBV3-2) to TRBJ2-3, with 11 bases fitting TRBD2. In germline, CDR1 is LGHDT, CDR2 YNNKEL (reference sequence). The CDR3 extends over 16 amino acids. The V and J ends lost 1 base and 9 bases, in that order; junction bases with no gene match: 9. CDR3 coding DNA: TGTGCCAGCAGCCAAGGGCAAGGCACTAGCGGGAGAACGCAGTATTTT. Its translation: CASSQGQGTSGRTQYF.

J is TRBJ1-5 and V is TRBV12-3 or TRBV12-4, with D possibly being TRBD1 (6 bases). The CDR3 contains 13 residues. V dropped 6 bases and J dropped 10 bases, with 16 bases sitting between them. This chain's CDR3 is CASSPTADSPQHF. CDR3 coding DNA: TGTGCCAGCAGCCCTACTGCGGACAGTCCCCAGCATTTT.

The chain has TRBV27 and TRBJ1-2; no definite D call. The V and J ends lost 6 bases and 4 bases respectively, with 15 bases between them. Germline loops: CDR1 MNHEY, CDR2 SMNVEV (reference sequence). CDR3 length: 14 amino acids. The CDR3 DNA reads TGTGCCAGCAGCCCCGCGGGGTCTTCCTATGGCTACACCTTC. Its translation: CASSPAGSSYGYTF.